This entry features one T cell receptor (beta chain) sequence. The specificity of this receptor is unknown. Per-nucleotide qualities are absent, and no much larger clonotype sits a single base away. Taken from the germline V gene, the CDR1 and CDR2 loops are SNHLY and FYNNEI. The junction shows trimming of 9 bases on V and 9 bases on J, plus 12 bases between the germline ends. The cysteine opens and the phenylalanine closes a CDR3 of 12 amino acids. Only the CDR3 part of the read is kept: 36 bases, read in frame from the first base. This record comes from a study of blood T cell repertoires in COVID-19 (dated by TCRdb to 2018 to 2021). For the study in its entirety: Collaborator samples came from the United States, Italy and Spain and covered acute and convalescent phases of COVID-19. The material from the prospective study consisted of cDNA or gDNA derived from T cells, B-cell-depleted T cells, or PBMCs. Nearly every sample came with metadata listing a de-identified subject ID, COVID-19 status, age in years and sex. Where available, HLA class I and class II types were obtained from metadata supplied by the sample provider rather than from assay-based typing. Samples came from the ongoing ImmuneRACE study (first 160 participants) plus 1,254 subjects from 6 global collaborators. Deeply sampled blood TCRbeta repertoires from subjects exposed to, actively infected with, or recovered from COVID-19 were included in the dataset. The repertoires were released in a freely available public database intended as a resource for research on the immune response to SARS-CoV-2. Paper-wide results and their limitations: The amount of clinical and demographic metadata varied by source and participant and was provided uncurated.

Enrolling through a virtual design, the prospective study's participants ranged in age from roughly 18 to 95 years and lived across roughly 24 United States geographic areas. Cohort assignment in the prospective study relied on participant-reported clinical history from a screening survey and a study questionnaire. In the prospective study, mobile phlebotomists collected whole blood, serum and a nasopharyngeal or oropharyngeal swab from each participant. Participants in the prospective study had the option to provide additional blood draws and questionnaires over a roughly 2-month period. Before DNA extraction, blood samples from the prospective study were shipped at room temperature or frozen. TCRbeta CDR3 regions were amplified from genomic DNA by means of the immunoSEQ Assay, a bias-controlled multiplex PCR. On the study's bioinformatics: The number of nucleated cells in each sample was estimated by amplification of reference gene primers within the assay. Sequence reads were collapsed and filtered to measure the absolute abundance of every unique TCRbeta CDR3 rearrangement. For each sample, productive Simpson clonality was calculated by taking the square root of Simpson's diversity index across productive rearrangements. The clones in this table, taken by TCRdb from immuneACCESS, are in-frame only. Not every clone is retained; where verified, under half of the shortfall comes from an unresolved V gene, and the cause of the rest is unknown. The V and J calls and the clone size are those of that table, but D and trimming were determined from the DNA. The sample has approximately 240,000 clones on record, approximately 92% of them singletons. The ten top clones hold about 3.5% of the sample.

The sequencing input was PBMCs or T cells enriched from blood (not recorded which). This TCR derives from a woman in her late teens or twenties in a cohort exposed to, infected with or recovered from COVID-19 (not recorded which). The V and J segments used are TRBV2 and TRBJ1-6; a weak D assignment points to TRBD1 (5 bases agree). For the CDR3, the sequence is CASYQGISPLHF. Read as DNA, the sequence is TGTGCCAGTTACCAGGGAATTTCACCCCTCCACTTT.